This T cell receptor beta chain was identified in a study of blood T cell repertoires in COVID-19. Study in general: Samples representing acute and convalescent COVID-19 were sourced from the United States, Italy and Spain. PBMCs, B-cell-depleted T cells, or T cells provided the cDNA or gDNA that made up the material.

Per the original methods: Cell counts per sample came from amplifying reference gene primers. The repertoire was sequenced with immunoSEQ multiplex PCR; TCRdb's copy has only in-frame clones and lacks some. The V and J calls and clone size come from that table; D and trimming were worked out from the DNA. The profile shows about 210,000 clones, 80% of them singletons. This clone has only a few counts. The receptor was derived from a man aged 60 to 75 with acute or convalescent COVID-19. The sample comprised peripheral blood.

The CDR3 DNA reads TGTGCCAGCAGTTTGGCTGTGAACTATGGCTACACCTTC. Translating gives CASSLAVNYGYTF. V usage is TRBV27 and J usage is TRBJ1-2; no definite D call. The CDR3 has 13 residues. Trimming stripped 3 bases from V and 2 bases from J, with 7 bases between. The germline CDR1 and CDR2 sequences are MNHEY and SMNVEV (reference sequence).